The 21 T cell receptor beta chains below were found in one sample sequenced in a study of T-cell reconstitution after alpha-beta-depleted transplantation in children (dated by TCRdb to about 2016). The sample's time point label is to be understood as: day 60 (about 2 months) after transplantation. What the treatment or condition label conveys for this sample: allogeneic hematopoietic cell transplantation with graft depleted of TCRalphabeta T cells and CD19 B cells. The library was generated by PCR. Sequencing relied on an Illumina HiSeq 2500. TCR library preparation used molecular barcoding, with unique molecular identifiers applied to normalize quantification of the TCRbeta repertoire. TCRdb trimmed the raw reads at Q25, called clones with MiXCR and kept productive beta chains. Under each unique CDR3 protein, matching rows form one entry showing the most common genes and DNA. This sample lists tens of thousands of distinct CDR3 sequences; over 4.5% were detected once. Jointly, the top ten make up around 31% of the sample.

This specimen was PBMCs, mostly from graft donor cells, taken 60 days after TCRalphabeta/CD19-depleted stem cell transplant. The receptors stem from a female patient between 2 and 10 years old who had a stem cell transplant for aplastic anemia, so the T cells may come from the graft donor.

At least ten counts were recorded for this clonotype. V is TRBV25-1 and J is TRBJ2-1; 15 nucleotides agree with TRBD2. This CDR3 has 14 amino acids. The V gene's germline CDR1 is MGHDK and CDR2 SYGVNS. Trimming at V came to 4 bases and at J to 8 bases, leaving 0 bases not matched to a gene. CDR3 in amino acids: CASSGTSGRDEQFF. The CDR3 DNA reads as TGTGCCAGCAGTGGGACTAGCGGGAGGGATGAGCAGTTCTTC.

At least ten counts were recorded for this clonotype. The chain is built from TRBV28 and TRBJ2-7; 12 bases are a match to TRBD1. The V gene's germline CDR1 is MDHEN and CDR2 SYDVKM. The V and J ends lost 8 bases and 6 bases, in that order; junction bases with no gene match: 11. The CDR3 covers 15 residues. In DNA form, the CDR3 reads TGTGCCAGCTCAAGTTGGGGACAGGGGGCAGGCGAGCAGTACTTC. It translates to CASSSWGQGAGEQYF.

Concerning this clonotype itself: This may be a read error: a much more frequent sequence differs by one nucleotide. The genes are TRBV25-1 and TRBJ1-3; 8 bases are shared with TRBD1. This CDR3 contains 12 residues. Per the germline V gene, CDR1 is MGHDK and CDR2 is SYGVNS. The J segment lost 7 bases and the V segment lost 8 bases, leaving 4 bases of the junction unmatched. CDR3 DNA: TGTGCCAGCTGGCACAGGGGGAACACCATATATTTT. Protein sequence: CASWHRGNTIYF.

The sample holds many counts of this clonotype. J is TRBJ2-3 and V is TRBV6-6, with TRBD1 matching 10 bases. The trim removed 5 bases at V and 6 bases at J, leaving 11 bases unmatched. The CDR3 extends over 16 amino acids. Germline V gives CDR1 MNHNY, CDR2 SVGAGI (reference sequence). The CDR3 sequence is CASSTWTGGNVDTQYF. CDR3 nucleotides: TGTGCCAGCAGTACCTGGACAGGGGGAAACGTGGATACGCAGTATTTT.

Many counts were recorded for this clonotype. V usage is TRBV18 and J usage is TRBJ2-7; D uncertain. The germline V gene has CDR1 KGHSH and CDR2 LQKENI. The CDR3 consists of 13 residues. V lost 3 bases to trimming and J lost 3 bases, with 9 bases between them. The CDR3 DNA reads TGTGCCAGCTCACCGCTGGACGGCTACGAGCAGTACTTC. Translated: CASSPLDGYEQYF.

This clonotype was seen at least ten times. The chain joins TRBV5-1 to TRBJ1-6; 7 bases line up with TRBD1. Germline CDR1 is SGHRS and CDR2 is YFSETQ. J was trimmed by 5 bases and V by 7 bases; bases with no gene match: 3. The CDR3 is 13 residues long. The CDR3 region is CASRDSDNSPLHF. As DNA, the CDR3 is TGCGCCAGCCGGGACAGCGATAATTCACCCCTCCACTTT.

This clonotype was seen repeatedly, ten times or more. Here the CDR3 DNA reads TGTGCCAGCACCCGACTAGCGGGATACCGCAATGAGCAGTTCTTC. This encodes CASTRLAGYRNEQFF. V and J are TRBV6-1 and TRBJ2-1, with 11 bases fitting TRBD2. This CDR3 comprises 15 residues. J was trimmed by 6 bases and V by 7 bases; bases with no gene match: 8. Per germline, CDR1 MNHNS and CDR2 SASEGT.

The chain is built from TRBV19 and TRBJ1-6; D remains ambiguous. The CDR3 consists of 13 residues. V was shortened by 6 bases and J by 9 bases, with 12 bases between the two germline ends. Germline V lookup: CDR1 LNHDA, CDR2 SQIVND (reference sequence). CDR3 in DNA: TGTGCCAGTAGGATCGAGCGGGGTTCACCCCTCCACTTT. It translates to CASRIERGSPLHF.

This clonotype has a count of ten or more. The V call is TRBV28, the J call TRBJ2-5; 7 bases align to TRBD1. Germline CDR1 and CDR2: MDHEN and SYDVKM. CDR3 length: 15 amino acids. Trimming at V came to 5 bases and at J to 4 bases, leaving 10 bases not matched to a gene. This CDR3 reads CASSDLTGLVETQYF. The CDR3 DNA reads as TGTGCCAGCAGTGATCTGACAGGGTTGGTAGAGACCCAGTACTTC.

This clonotype was recorded a few times. V and J are TRBV4-1 and TRBJ2-7; D unresolved. Per the germline V gene, CDR1 is MGHRA and CDR2 is YSYEKL. This CDR3 contains 15 residues. V was cut by 4 bases and J by 3 bases, with 16 bases left in between. CDR3 coding DNA: TGCGCCAGCAGCCGACCAGGCCTTTTTCTCTACGAGCAGTACTTC. Translation gives CASSRPGLFLYEQYF.

There are many counts of this clonotype. The gene calls are TRBV12-3 or TRBV12-4 and TRBJ2-5, with unresolved D. CDR3 length: 13 residues. V was cut by 4 bases and J by 7 bases, with 13 bases left in between. CDR3 in DNA: TGTGCCAGCAGTTCGACCCCCGAGCGGACCCAGTACTTC. Translated, it gives CASSSTPERTQYF.

V gene TRBV6-5 combines with J gene TRBJ2-1, with 11 bases fitting TRBD2. This CDR3 has 15 residues. Losses at the gene ends were 5 bases for V and 4 bases for J; bases not matched to a gene: 4. Per the germline V gene, CDR1 is MNHEY and CDR2 is SVGAGI. The CDR3 here is CASSTRLAGYNEQFF. CDR3 DNA sequence: TGTGCCAGCAGTACTAGACTAGCGGGATACAATGAGCAGTTCTTC.

This clonotype has a count of ten or more. This sequence joins TRBV7-4 and TRBJ1-5; 8 bases agree with TRBD1. Unmatched junction bases numbered 10, after V lost 0 bases and J lost 6 bases. This CDR3 spans 17 amino acids. From germline, CDR1 is SGHVT and CDR2 SQSDAQ. The CDR3 DNA sequence: TGTGCCAGCAGCTTAGCCTTGGCGCCAGGGGGCGGTCAGCCCCAGCATTTT. The encoded protein is CASSLALAPGGGQPQHF.

This clonotype was observed many times. The chain is built from TRBV27 and TRBJ2-7, with 9 positions matching TRBD2. The trim removed 5 bases at V and 6 bases at J, leaving 11 bases unmatched. The CDR3 has 15 amino acids. The V gene's germline CDR1 is MNHEY and CDR2 SMNVEV (reference sequence). This chain's CDR3 is CASSPGGGRVSEQYF. CDR3 sequence (DNA): TGTGCCAGCAGTCCCGGCGGCGGGAGGGTGTCCGAGCAGTACTTC.

In this sample, this clonotype turned up many times. The chain carries TRBV5-1 and TRBJ2-5, with D perhaps TRBD1 (6 bases). Trimming removed 2 bases at V and 5 bases at J, with 10 bases between. This CDR3 has 13 residues. CDR1 SGHRS and CDR2 YFSETQ come from the germline V gene. As DNA, the CDR3 is TGCGCCAGCAGCTTCAAGGGGGACGAGACCCAGTACTTC. Translating it yields CASSFKGDETQYF.

V and J are TRBV6-1 and TRBJ1-3; 9 nucleotides line up with TRBD1. The CDR3 has 17 residues. Germline-derived CDR1 and CDR2 are MNHNS and SASEGT. With 5 bases clipped from V and 0 bases from J, the junction kept 8 bases outside the gene matches. The CDR3 DNA reads TGTGCCAGCAGTACCCCGGGACAGGGAAACTCTGGAAACACCATATATTTT. Amino acids: CASSTPGQGNSGNTIYF.

This clonotype was found many times. The V call is TRBV28, the J call TRBJ2-3, with D possibly matching TRBD1 (6 bases). Germline CDR1 MDHEN, CDR2 SYDVKM. The CDR3 runs 13 residues. Trimming pared 6 bases from V and 8 bases from J, leaving 15 bases between. Written as DNA, the CDR3 is TGTGCCAGCAGACTCGTCCTAGGGGGTACGCAGTATTTT. It specifies CASRLVLGGTQYF.

This clonotype has just a few counts. The DNA of the CDR3 is TGCAGTGCCAAGAGGGACTTAACCTACAATGAGCAGTTCTTC. It encodes CSAKRDLTYNEQFF. The chain has TRBV20-1 and TRBJ2-1; TRBD2 is a possible D gene (6 bases). The CDR3 is 14 residues long. Trimming stripped 6 bases from V and 2 bases from J, with 14 bases between. The germline V gene encodes CDR1 DFQATT and CDR2 SNEGSKA (reference sequence).

This clonotype was recorded many times. The V gene is TRBV12-3 or TRBV12-4, the J gene TRBJ2-7, with D unclear. V was shortened by 3 bases and J by 0 bases, with 9 bases between the two germline ends. This CDR3 has 14 amino acids. Here the CDR3 reads CASSFSDTSYEQYF. CDR3 bases: TGTGCCAGCAGTTTCAGTGACACCTCCTACGAGCAGTACTTC.

There are many counts of this clonotype. The chain employs TRBV7-2 and TRBJ2-5, with TRBD2 matching over 8 bases. CDR1 SGHTA and CDR2 FQGNSA come from the germline V gene. J lost 10 bases, V lost 3 bases, and 10 bases had no gene match. This CDR3 contains 14 residues. CDR3 coding DNA: TGTGCCAGCAGCTTCAAAGCGGGGGCCACTGGCCAGTACTTC. The encoded protein is CASSFKAGATGQYF.

This clonotype has ten or more counts. The chain links TRBV18 to TRBJ1-5, with 7 bases that match TRBD1. There are 14 residues in the CDR3. J was trimmed by 3 bases and V by 3 bases; bases with no gene match: 2. Germline-derived CDR1 and CDR2 are KGHSH and LQKENI. CDR3 sequence: CASSPTGNNQPQHF. For the CDR3, the DNA is TGTGCCAGCTCACCGACAGGGAACAATCAGCCCCAGCATTTT.